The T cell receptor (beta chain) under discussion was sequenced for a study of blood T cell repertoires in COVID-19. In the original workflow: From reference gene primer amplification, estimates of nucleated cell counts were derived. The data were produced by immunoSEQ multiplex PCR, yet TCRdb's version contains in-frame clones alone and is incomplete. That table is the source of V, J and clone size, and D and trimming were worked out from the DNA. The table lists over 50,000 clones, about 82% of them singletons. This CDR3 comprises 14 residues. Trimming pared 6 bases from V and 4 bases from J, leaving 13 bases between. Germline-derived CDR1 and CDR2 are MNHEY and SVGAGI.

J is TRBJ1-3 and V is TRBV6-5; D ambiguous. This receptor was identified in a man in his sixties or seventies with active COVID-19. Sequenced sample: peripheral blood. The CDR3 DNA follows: TGTGCCAGCAGGGACCGGACTCTGGGAAACACCATATATTTT. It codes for CASRDRTLGNTIYF.